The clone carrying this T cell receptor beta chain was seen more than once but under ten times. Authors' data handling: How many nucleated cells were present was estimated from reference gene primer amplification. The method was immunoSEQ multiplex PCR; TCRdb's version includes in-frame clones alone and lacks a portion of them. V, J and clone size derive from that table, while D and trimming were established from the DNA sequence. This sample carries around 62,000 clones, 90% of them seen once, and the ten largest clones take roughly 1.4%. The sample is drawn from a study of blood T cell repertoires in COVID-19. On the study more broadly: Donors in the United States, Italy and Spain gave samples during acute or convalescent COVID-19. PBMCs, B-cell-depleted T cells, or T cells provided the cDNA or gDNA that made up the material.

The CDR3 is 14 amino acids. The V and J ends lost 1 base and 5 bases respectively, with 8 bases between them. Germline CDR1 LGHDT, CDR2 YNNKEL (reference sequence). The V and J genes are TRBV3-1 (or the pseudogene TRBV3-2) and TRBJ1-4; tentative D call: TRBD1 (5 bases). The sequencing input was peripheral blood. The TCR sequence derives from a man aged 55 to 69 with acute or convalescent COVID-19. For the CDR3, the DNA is TGTGCCAGCAGCCAAGGACAGCAGAATGAAAAACTGTTTTTT. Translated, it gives CASSQGQQNEKLFF.